The 30 T cell receptor beta chains below were found in one sample sequenced in a study of T cells in Graves' hyperthyroidism and ophthalmopathy. TCR beta CDR3 regions were amplified from RNA. Using the HTBI primer set, a first-round RT-PCR was run on the TCR CDR3. Each CDR3 protein is one row after TCRdb ran MiXCR on the multiplex PCR reads. The sample holds fewer than 200,000 distinct CDR3 sequences, about 15% seen once. The sample consisted of blood. The receptors come from a woman aged 50 to 60 with Graves' hyperthyroidism.

This clonotype was recorded at least ten times. This chain connects TRBV9 to TRBJ2-3; D is uncertain. CDR3 size: 16 residues. In germline, CDR1 is SGDLS, CDR2 YYNGEE. With 4 bases removed from V and 0 bases from J, the gap between germline ends came to 15 bases. CDR3 in DNA: TGTGCCAGCAGCCCGTGGGCCGTCCCTAGCACAGATACGCAGTATTTT. Residues: CASSPWAVPSTDTQYF.

The rearrangement uses TRBV19 and TRBJ1-1; D remains ambiguous. CDR3 length: 11 residues. V lost 6 bases and J lost 8, with 10 bases in between. CDR1 is LNHDA, CDR2 SQIVND, per germline (reference sequence). The CDR3 sequence: CASRGTGEAFF. Here the CDR3 DNA reads TGTGCCAGTAGGGGTACGGGGGAAGCTTTCTTT.

This clonotype was detected many times. This chain uses TRBV7-9 with TRBJ1-5; the D gene is possibly TRBD1 (6 bases). The CDR3 totals 15 residues. CDR1 SEHNR and CDR2 FQNEAQ come from the germline V gene (reference sequence). With 1 base removed from V and 7 bases from J, the gap between germline ends came to 14 bases. CDR3 protein: CASSLGDIDSQPQHF. As DNA, the CDR3 is TGTGCCAGCAGCTTAGGGGACATAGATAGCCAGCCCCAGCATTTT.

This clonotype has more than one count but fewer than ten. The V and J genes are TRBV25-1 and TRBJ2-2, with TRBD1 identical over 9 bases. J lost 2 bases, V lost 7 bases, and 8 bases had no gene match. Germline lookup yields CDR1 MGHDK and CDR2 SYGVNS. There are 16 residues in the CDR3. CDR3 DNA: TGTGCCAGCAATCACGGACAGGGGTTTAACACCGGGGAGCTGTTTTTT. It is translated as CASNHGQGFNTGELFF.

The table lists this clonotype with many counts. The chain has TRBV19 and TRBJ1-1; 8 nucleotides align to TRBD1. The CDR3 spans 14 residues. V was clipped by 0 bases and J by 5 bases; unmatched bases: 2. CDR1 is LNHDA and CDR2 is SQIVND in the germline V gene (reference sequence). The CDR3 sequence: CASSIDRGPTEAFF. For the CDR3, the DNA is TGTGCCAGTAGTATAGACAGGGGGCCAACTGAAGCTTTCTTT.

This clonotype has ten or more counts. This sequence joins TRBV7-2 and TRBJ2-7; D may be TRBD1 or TRBD2 (5 bases each). The CDR3 is made up of 16 amino acids. The V end was cut by 1 base, the J end by 2 bases, with 15 bases between. Germline loops: CDR1 SGHTA, CDR2 FQGNSA. CDR3 nucleotide sequence: TGTGCCAGCAGCTTAGGGGGGATAGACTTGGCCTACGAGCAGTACTTC. Its translation: CASSLGGIDLAYEQYF.

Only a few counts were recorded for this clonotype. A read error may explain this, as a much larger clone is one base away. The chain joins TRBV6-5 to TRBJ2-5, with a tentative D call TRBD2 (6 bases). Trimming stripped 4 bases from V and 4 bases from J, with 13 bases between. Germline-derived CDR1 and CDR2 are MNHEY and SVGAGI. This CDR3 is 14 amino acids long. CDR3 DNA: TGTGCCAGCAGTTCCCTCCTGGGGGGAGAGACCCAGTACTTC. Translating gives CASSSLLGGETQYF.

This clonotype was seen more than once but under ten times. The CDR3 DNA reads as TGTGCCAGCACCCCCGGGACAGCCAAGCGCACCGGGGAGCTGTTTTTT. Its translation: CASTPGTAKRTGELFF. The genes are TRBV3-1 and TRBJ2-2; TRBD1 aligns across 7 bases. Trimming took 7 bases from V and 4 from J; bases not matched to a gene: 12. CDR1 LGHDT and CDR2 YNNKEL come from the germline V gene (reference sequence). The CDR3 runs 16 residues.

This clonotype turned up a few times. The chain combines TRBV28 with TRBJ1-3; no definite D call. Germline CDR1 is MDHEN and CDR2 is SYDVKM. V was cut by 1 base and J by 4 bases, with 17 bases left in between. This CDR3 has 17 amino acids. CDR3: CASSLYIDNQRGNTIYF. The DNA of the CDR3 is TGTGCCAGCAGTTTATATATAGACAACCAAAGGGGAAACACCATATATTTT. Drawing the rest from reference TRBV28 and TRBJ1-3, the complete variable domain is DVKVTQSSRYLVKRTGEKVFLECVQDMDHENMFWYRQDPGLGLRLIYFSYDVKMKEKGDIPEGYSVSREKKERFSLILESASTNQTSMYLCASSLYIDNQRGNTIYFGEGSWLTVV.

The V and J genes are TRBV19 and TRBJ2-2; 10 bases map to TRBD1. CDR3 length: 15 residues. Germline values: CDR1 LNHDA, CDR2 SQIVND (reference sequence). V trimming: 7 bases; J trimming: 5 bases; junction bases outside the gene matches: 7. The DNA for the CDR3 is TGTGCCAGTACTGCCGGGACAGGGGTGACCGGGGAGCTGTTTTTT. It encodes CASTAGTGVTGELFF.

Details on this clonotype: Being one base from a much bigger clone, this may be a read error. This chain joins TRBV2 and TRBJ1-1; 7 nucleotides align to TRBD1. The trim removed 8 bases at V and 4 bases at J, leaving 10 bases unmatched. The V gene's germline CDR1 is SNHLY and CDR2 FYNNEI. The CDR3 has 14 amino acids. CDR3 DNA: TGTGCCAGCGGCGGGGGACAGTTCGGCACTGAAGCTTTCTTT. Amino acids: CASGGGQFGTEAFF.

The gene calls are TRBV10-3 and TRBJ1-2; D possibly corresponds to TRBD1 (5 bases). The germline gives CDR1 ENHRY, CDR2 SYGVKD. CDR3 length: 15 residues. V was trimmed by 0 bases and J by 5 bases, leaving 13 bases between them. The DNA of the CDR3 is TGTGCCATCAGTGAGTCGCCCCGGGACGGGTATGGCTACACCTTC. It codes for CAISESPRDGYGYTF.

The J gene is TRBJ2-2, the V gene TRBV18; 7 bases line up with TRBD1. Germline trimming cut 2 bases from V and 4 bases from J; bases unmatched to any gene: 7. The CDR3 spans 16 residues. Germline CDR1 is KGHSH and CDR2 is LQKENI. The CDR3 sequence: CASSPGDSSGTGELFF. The CDR3 region has the DNA TGTGCCAGCTCACCAGGGGACAGCTCGGGCACCGGGGAGCTGTTTTTT.

This clonotype was seen at least ten times. This chain uses TRBV7-9 with TRBJ1-1; no reliable D call. The V and J ends lost 5 bases and 0 bases respectively, with 7 bases between them. The CDR3 spans 13 residues. Germline assignment: CDR1 SEHNR and CDR2 FQNEAQ (reference sequence). This CDR3 reads CASSRTVNTEAFF. As DNA, the CDR3 is TGTGCCAGCAGCCGGACGGTGAACACTGAAGCTTTCTTT.

This chain connects TRBV28 to TRBJ2-1; 11 nucleotides align to TRBD2. Germline values: CDR1 MDHEN, CDR2 SYDVKM. This CDR3 has 13 amino acids. The CDR3 loop reads CASTSGSGAEQFF. In DNA form, the CDR3 reads TGTGCTTCTACTAGCGGGAGTGGTGCTGAGCAGTTCTTC.

This clonotype was observed many times. V and J are TRBV28 and TRBJ1-2; D remains ambiguous. The CDR3 length is 11 residues. Germline V gives CDR1 MDHEN, CDR2 SYDVKM. Deletions cut 3 bases from V and 4 bases from J, with 3 bases between. CDR3: CASSFLYGYTF. CDR3 sequence (DNA): TGTGCCAGCAGTTTCCTCTATGGCTACACCTTC.

Only a few counts were recorded for this clonotype. The V and J genes are TRBV12-3 or TRBV12-4 and TRBJ2-3; no reliable D call. Trimming took 3 bases from V and 6 from J, leaving 10 bases between them. This CDR3 spans 13 amino acids. CDR3 nucleotide sequence: TGTGCCAGCAGTTTTGGCACACCTGATACGCAGTATTTT. It yields the protein CASSFGTPDTQYF.

As for this clonotype: A much larger clone differs from this one at a single base, so this may be a read error. The J gene is TRBJ2-7, the V gene TRBV7-9, with 9 bases matching TRBD1. The V gene end was trimmed by 2 bases and the J gene end by 6 bases; junction bases not matched to a gene: 17. This CDR3 region has 18 residues. Germline V CDR1 and CDR2: SEHNR, FQNEAQ (reference sequence). The CDR3 loop is CASSLNIRPGQGEREQYF. The CDR3 DNA follows: TGTGCCAGCAGCTTAAACATTAGGCCGGGACAGGGAGAACGCGAGCAGTACTTC.

This clonotype was observed at least ten times. V and J are TRBV20-1 and TRBJ2-3, with 7 bases aligning to TRBD2. Germline V gives CDR1 DFQATT, CDR2 SNEGSKA (reference sequence). Trimming took 6 bases from V and 0 from J; bases not matched to a gene: 15. The CDR3 length is 17 residues. The CDR3 DNA reads as TGCAGTGCGCGAGACGGGGGGACTCCCAGTAGCACAGATACGCAGTATTTT. It specifies CSARDGGTPSSTDTQYF.

This clonotype was picked up many times. CDR3 coding DNA: TGTGCCAGCAGCCCACCTCCGGGCCTCAAGACTGAAGCTTTCTTT. It translates to CASSPPPGLKTEAFF. The V gene is TRBV7-2, the J gene TRBJ1-1; unclear D gene. The CDR3 is made up of 15 amino acids. Germline values: CDR1 SGHTA, CDR2 FQGNSA. The V gene lost 5 bases and the J gene lost 5 bases, with 18 bases spanning the gap.

This clonotype has ten or more counts. The genes are TRBV2 and TRBJ1-1; no definite D call. Trimming removed 4 bases at V and 3 bases at J, with 15 bases between. From germline, CDR1 is SNHLY and CDR2 FYNNEI. The CDR3 length is 15 residues. The CDR3 DNA sequence: TGTGCCAGCAGTGCGGATTTCGGGAGGGACACTGAAGCTTTCTTT. Translating gives CASSADFGRDTEAFF.

This clonotype appeared many times. The chain links TRBV2 to TRBJ2-3; 8 bases line up with TRBD2. V dropped 0 bases and J dropped 7; count of bases not matched to a gene: 6. CDR3 size: 15 residues. CDR1 is SNHLY, CDR2 FYNNEI, per germline. The CDR3 nucleotides read TGTGCCAGCAGTGAAGCTAGCGGGGTATTAAATACGCAGTATTTT. Protein sequence: CASSEASGVLNTQYF.

This clonotype was counted many times. This sequence joins TRBV20-1 and TRBJ2-5; 7 bases line up with TRBD1. The CDR3 runs to 16 residues. CDR1 DFQATT and CDR2 SNEGSKA come from the germline V gene (reference sequence). The ends lost 6 bases at V and 2 bases at J; junction bases unmatched: 15. The CDR3 loop reads CSATRDSTPGQETQYF. The CDR3, as DNA: TGCAGTGCAACCCGGGACAGTACCCCCGGGCAAGAGACCCAGTACTTC.

This clonotype was observed at least ten times. This rearrangement joins TRBV6-1 to TRBJ1-1; D is possibly TRBD1 (6 bases). Per germline, CDR1 MNHNS and CDR2 SASEGT. CDR3 length: 17 residues. The V end was cut by 5 bases, the J end by 1 base, with 20 bases between. CDR3: CASSYTAAGASNTEAFF. DNA of the CDR3: TGTGCCAGCAGTTATACCGCGGCAGGGGCGTCGAACACTGAAGCTTTCTTT.

This clonotype was seen repeatedly, ten times or more. This sequence joins TRBV7-9 and TRBJ1-4, with TRBD1 identical over 7 bases. The CDR3 has 14 amino acids. Germline V CDR1 and CDR2: SEHNR, FQNEAQ (reference sequence). The V gene end was trimmed by 4 bases and the J gene end by 7 bases; junction bases not matched to a gene: 6. The CDR3 DNA is TGTGCCAGCAGCTCGACAGGGTACGGTGAAAAACTGTTTTTT. Protein: CASSSTGYGEKLFF. Combining the CDR3 with reference TRBV7-9 and TRBJ1-4 gives the whole variable domain DTGVSQNPRHKITKRGQNVTFRCDPISEHNRLYWYRQTLGQGPEFLTYFQNEAQLEKSRLLSDRFSAERPKGSFSTLEIQRTEQGDSAMYLCASSSTGYGEKLFFGSGTQLSVL.

This clonotype was recorded at least ten times. The chain couples TRBV7-9 to TRBJ1-1; a weak D match, TRBD1 (5 bases). This CDR3 has 14 amino acids. Germline V gene data show CDR1 as SEHNR and CDR2 as FQNEAQ (reference sequence). V lost 1 base and J lost 0, with 6 bases in between. CDR3 region: CASSLEGMNTEAFF. The CDR3 nucleotides are TGTGCCAGCAGCTTAGAGGGGATGAACACTGAAGCTTTCTTT.

This clonotype has a count of ten or more. The rearrangement links TRBV14 to TRBJ1-4; the D gene is possibly TRBD1 (5 bases). CDR3 length: 18 residues. Germline CDR1 and CDR2: SGHDN and FVKESK. V lost 3 bases, J lost 4 bases, and 21 bases lay in between. Here the CDR3 reads CASSHSRQSRSLNEKLFF. The CDR3 DNA is TGTGCCAGCAGCCACAGCAGACAGTCAAGATCCCTTAATGAAAAACTGTTTTTT.

This clonotype was observed many times. The chain is built from TRBV10-3 and TRBJ2-7, with TRBD1 matching 9 bases. The length of the CDR3 is 14 residues. In germline, CDR1 is ENHRY, CDR2 SYGVKD. J was trimmed by 5 bases and V by 3 bases; bases with no gene match: 5. The CDR3 loop reads CAISDPGQGNEQYF. CDR3 DNA sequence: TGTGCCATCAGTGACCCGGGACAGGGAAACGAGCAGTACTTC.

This clonotype has ten or more counts. The chain uses TRBV6-5 and TRBJ1-2, with D unclear. The germline CDR1 and CDR2 sequences are MNHEY and SVGAGI. V lost 2 bases and J lost 2, with 12 bases in between. The CDR3 spans 15 residues. CDR3 coding DNA: TGTGCCAGCAGTTACGGTGCGGCGGGGAACTATGGCTACACCTTC. It yields the protein CASSYGAAGNYGYTF.

This clonotype was counted many times. This chain joins TRBV6-1 and TRBJ2-6; D is unresolved. V was clipped by 4 bases and J by 1 base, with 8 bases between them. The germline V gene encodes CDR1 MNHNS and CDR2 SASEGT. The CDR3 covers 15 residues. This chain's CDR3 is CASSGRGSGANVLTF. CDR3 in DNA: TGTGCCAGCAGTGGCCGCGGATCTGGGGCCAACGTCCTGACTTTC.